The text below deals with one T cell receptor beta chain. Clones were sequenced by immunoSEQ multiplex PCR, and TCRdb holds only the in-frame ones, with some missing. The sample comprises approximately 190,000 clones, around nine tenths of which are singletons, and roughly 6.2% rests with the top ten. CDR1 is SGDLS, CDR2 YYNGEE, per germline. This CDR3 comprises 15 residues. V was shortened by 5 bases and J by 0 bases, with 9 bases between the two germline ends. The sample comes from a study of blood T cell repertoires in COVID-19. The rearrangement uses TRBV9 and TRBJ2-6; tentative D call: TRBD1 (5 bases). The source of this sequence is a woman in her 40s who had recovered from COVID-19. Sequencing was done on a sample of peripheral blood. The CDR3 sequence is CASSQGSSGANVLTF. DNA for the CDR3: TGTGCCAGCAGTCAGGGAAGCTCTGGGGCCAACGTCCTGACTTTC.